The clone carrying this T cell receptor (beta chain) was picked up one time. Its target is not known. The sample comes from a study of shared clonotypes between healthy human individuals. About the study: Each donor's CD8 memory used one plate, CD8 naive two, each CD4 subset three. Study observations and caveats: Shared clonotypes: approximately 5.3% naive CD4, about 4% naive CD8, about 2.5% memory CD4, approximately 0.4% memory CD8. Estimated clonotype richness was generally higher in naive than memory subsets.

Repertoires were generated with immunoSEQ multiplex PCR, while TCRdb's copy carries only in-frame clones and drops some. The sample contains hundreds of thousands of clones, less than 97% of which appear only once. Positively selected for CCR7, the CD45RO-negative cells used as naive CD8 cells excluded terminally differentiated effector memory CD45RA+ cells. Recent vaccinations or acute infections were absent in the healthy HIV-negative adult donors. The CDR3 spans 13 residues. V dropped 0 bases and J dropped 9 bases, with 10 bases sitting between them. The germline V gene encodes CDR1 SGDLS and CDR2 YYNGEE.

The chain is built from TRBV9 and TRBJ2-1; D may match TRBD1 or TRBD2 (5 bases each). The clonotype originates from a woman between 25 and 40 years old in good health. Sample: naive CD8+ T cells sorted from blood. CDR3 nucleotides: TGTGCCAGCAGCGTAGGGGGGTGGTTTGAGCAGTTCTTC. Translated: CASSVGGWFEQFF.